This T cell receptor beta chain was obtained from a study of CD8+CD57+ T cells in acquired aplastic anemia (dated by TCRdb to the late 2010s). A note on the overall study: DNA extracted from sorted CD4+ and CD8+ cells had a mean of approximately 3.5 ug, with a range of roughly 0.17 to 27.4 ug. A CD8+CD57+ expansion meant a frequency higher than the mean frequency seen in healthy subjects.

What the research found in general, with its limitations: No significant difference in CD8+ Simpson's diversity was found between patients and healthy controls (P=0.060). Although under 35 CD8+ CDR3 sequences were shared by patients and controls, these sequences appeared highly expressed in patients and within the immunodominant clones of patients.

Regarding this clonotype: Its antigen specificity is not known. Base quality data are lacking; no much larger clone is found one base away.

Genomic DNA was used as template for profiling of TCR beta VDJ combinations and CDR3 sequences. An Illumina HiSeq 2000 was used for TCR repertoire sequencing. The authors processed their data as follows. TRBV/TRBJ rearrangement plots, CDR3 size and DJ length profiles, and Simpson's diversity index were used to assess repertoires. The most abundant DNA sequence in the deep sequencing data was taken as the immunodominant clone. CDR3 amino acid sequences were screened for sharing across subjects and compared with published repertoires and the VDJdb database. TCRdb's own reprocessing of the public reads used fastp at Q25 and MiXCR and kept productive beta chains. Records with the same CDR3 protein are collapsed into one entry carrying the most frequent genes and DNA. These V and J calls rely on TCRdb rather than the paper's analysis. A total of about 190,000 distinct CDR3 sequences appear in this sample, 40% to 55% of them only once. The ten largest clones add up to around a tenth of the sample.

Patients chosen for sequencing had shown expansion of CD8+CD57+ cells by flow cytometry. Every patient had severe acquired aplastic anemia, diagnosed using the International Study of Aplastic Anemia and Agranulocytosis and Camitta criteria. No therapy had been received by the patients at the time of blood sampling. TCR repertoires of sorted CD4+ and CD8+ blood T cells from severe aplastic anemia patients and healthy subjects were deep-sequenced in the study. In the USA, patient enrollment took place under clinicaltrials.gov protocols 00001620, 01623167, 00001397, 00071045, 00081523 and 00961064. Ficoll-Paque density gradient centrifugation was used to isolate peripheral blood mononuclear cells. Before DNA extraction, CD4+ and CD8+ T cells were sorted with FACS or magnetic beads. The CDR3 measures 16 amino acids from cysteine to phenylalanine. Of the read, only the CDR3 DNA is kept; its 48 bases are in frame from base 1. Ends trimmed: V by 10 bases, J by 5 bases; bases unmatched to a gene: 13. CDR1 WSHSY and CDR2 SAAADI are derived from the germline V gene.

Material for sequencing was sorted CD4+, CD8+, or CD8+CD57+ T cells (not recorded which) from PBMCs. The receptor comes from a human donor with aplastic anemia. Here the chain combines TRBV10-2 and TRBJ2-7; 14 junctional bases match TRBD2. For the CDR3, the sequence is CATYGTSGRMADEQYF. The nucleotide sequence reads TGCGCCACCTACGGGACTAGCGGGAGAATGGCCGACGAGCAGTACTTC.